A selection of T cell receptor beta chains follows, all from one sample in a study of cytomegalovirus exposure and HLA in healthy donors. TCRdb's table, derived via immunoSEQ multiplex PCR, lists solely in-frame clones and lacks some. The data show roughly 180,000 clones, over 70% seen once. Sequenced material: PBMCs. All receptors derive from a woman aged 25 to 39 in good health and CMV-seropositive. CDR3s include the opening cysteine and the closing phenylalanine or tryptophan. Each record gives: J gene, clone size, V gene, CDR3 length, D gene, CDR3 protein. The D gene is left open where the match is weak. Clone size is stated in some rows and not others, as once, few, many or a class when expanded.

TRBJ2-2,-,TRBV30,16,TRBD1,CAWNRQGAANTGELFF
TRBJ2-3,-,TRBV29-1,15,-,CSVVLASGGSDTQYF
TRBJ1-2,once,TRBV7-2,14,-,CASSLGQSVNGYTF
TRBJ2-7,-,TRBV6-1,14,TRBD2,CASSPRGLANEQYF
TRBJ1-1,-,TRBV7-8,15,TRBD1,CASSDRQGLNTEAFF
TRBJ2-1,-,TRBV27,18,TRBD2,CASSVRGELAGVSNEQFF
TRBJ2-2,-,TRBV5-1,16,-,CASSLRSGSNTGELFF
TRBJ2-1,-,TRBV7-2,16,TRBD2,CASSLYRTSALNEQFF
TRBJ2-5,few,TRBV5-1,15,TRBD2,CASSLESGRAETQYF
TRBJ2-7,-,TRBV5-6,15,-,CASSLVQAPSYEQYF
TRBJ1-3,-,TRBV30,14,-,CAWSVGNRIGTIYF
TRBJ1-4,-,TRBV9,16,-,CASSVDMGGTNEKLFF
TRBJ2-7,-,TRBV2,11,-,CASSINYEQYF
TRBJ1-2,-,TRBV5-1,15,-,CASSLAWGEDYGYTF
TRBJ1-2,-,TRBV30,12,-,CAWSPGGHGYTF
TRBJ2-1,few,TRBV21-1,19,-,CASSKWGLATSKGHNEQFF
TRBJ1-4,-,TRBV14,15,TRBD1,CASSHRGPTNEKLFF
TRBJ2-3,-,TRBV11-3,14,-,CASSPRTGTDTQYF
TRBJ2-7,-,TRBV5-4,14,-,CASSTAAATYEQYF
TRBJ1-5,-,TRBV21-1,13,-,CASSKERSRPQHF
TRBJ1-4,-,TRBV5-4,18,-,CASSLGFPFGATNEKLFF
TRBJ2-2,-,TRBV5-1,14,TRBD1,CASSRDSNTGELFF
TRBJ2-2,-,TRBV10-3,14,TRBD1,CAISLGTGPGELFF
TRBJ2-3,-,TRBV9,18,TRBD1,CASSVSSAGGSFGDTQYF
TRBJ2-7,-,TRBV2,13,-,CASRLQQVYEQYF
TRBJ2-7,-,TRBV6-1,12,-,CASTLGAGEQYF
TRBJ2-1,-,TRBV1,17,-,CTSSPSGRLAGYGEQFF
TRBJ2-1,once,TRBV27,22,TRBD1,CASSPLIFGPGQARTSYNEQFF
TRBJ1-1,-,TRBV30,13,TRBD1,CAWTVQGARGAFF
TRBJ1-1,-,TRBV27,14,-,CASSWGQLNTEAFF
TRBJ1-1,few,TRBV5-6,14,-,CASSRQKMNTEAFF
TRBJ2-1,-,TRBV13,15,-,CASSLSGHSYNEQFF
TRBJ2-7,few,TRBV25-1,14,TRBD1,CASSLTGATYEQYF
TRBJ1-1,few,TRBV19,14,-,CASSIRRGDTEAFF
TRBJ2-3,-,TRBV10-3,12,-,CATGGLLVTQYF
TRBJ1-1,-,TRBV5-8,14,-,CASSLPGVYTEAFF
TRBJ1-4,-,TRBV27,17,-,CASSSYPHATDNEKLFF
TRBJ2-7,once,TRBV6-6,13,-,CASSYPEDYEQYF
TRBJ2-3,-,TRBV5-6,16,TRBD2,CASSTTLAGASDTQYF
TRBJ2-7,-,TRBV6-5,13,-,CASTPGVLGEQCF
TRBJ2-2,-,TRBV7-7,15,TRBD2,CASSPTSGRTGELFF
TRBJ1-1,-,TRBV6-5,14,-,CASSTLGVNTEAFF
TRBJ1-3,-,TRBV11-2,17,-,CASSLEAGGFSGNTIYF
TRBJ2-7,few,TRBV30,14,-,CAWSVAFLGYEQYF
TRBJ1-2,-,TRBV15,16,TRBD1,CATSRDWGQGGYGYTF
TRBJ1-5,once,TRBV7-2,13,-,CASSLNRDQPQHF
TRBJ1-1,once,TRBV6-1,13,TRBD1,CASSESGGTEAFF
TRBJ2-3,-,TRBV4-1,18,-,CASNQVAGASSGTDTQYF
TRBJ2-5,-,TRBV30,17,-,CAWSSNWAGGLSETQYF
TRBJ2-3,-,TRBV7-3,15,TRBD2,CASSLWGGRRDTQYF
TRBJ2-3,-,TRBV6-4,16,TRBD2,CASSPTSGRVTDTQYF
TRBJ2-3,-,TRBV5-6,18,-,CASSLAAAAGPLAGTQYF
TRBJ1-3,-,TRBV4-1,14,-,CASSREYSGNTIYF
TRBJ2-2,-,TRBV7-6,15,-,CASNDRPSNTGELFF
TRBJ1-3,once,TRBV14,18,-,CASSQDVRTVISGNTIYF
TRBJ1-4,-,TRBV28,15,-,CASSSPGGEDEKLFF